This record looks at one T cell receptor (beta chain) sequence and its context. This entry belongs to a study of blood T cell repertoires in COVID-19. Across the study: Sites in the United States, Italy and Spain provided acute and convalescent COVID-19 samples. In each case, the material was cDNA or gDNA derived from T cells, B-cell-depleted T cells, or PBMCs.

Produced via immunoSEQ multiplex PCR; TCRdb's table is partial and in-frame only. This sample yields about 41,000 clones, of which about four fifths are seen a single time; just under 45% belongs to the top ten. The CDR3 spans 15 residues. The V and J ends lost 5 bases and 2 bases, in that order; junction bases with no gene match: 5. CDR1 GTSNPN and CDR2 SVGIG come from the germline V gene (reference sequence). The chain joins TRBV30 to TRBJ2-7; TRBD2 matches at 14 bases. The sequence came from an elderly woman with acute or convalescent COVID-19. The sample was peripheral blood. CDR3 residues: CAWGRGLAGAYEQYF. The CDR3 nucleotides read TGTGCCTGGGGTAGGGGACTAGCGGGGGCCTACGAGCAGTACTTC.